This T cell receptor (beta chain) was obtained from a study of blood T cell repertoires in COVID-19. As for the study in general: Some COVID-19 samples were acute and others convalescent; all came from the United States, Italy and Spain.

This CDR3 region has 15 residues. Trimming removed 3 bases from V and 1 base from J; junction bases left unmatched: 1. CDR1 is SGHRS, CDR2 YFSETQ, per germline. In the source study's methods: Amplification of reference gene primers was used by the study to estimate nucleated cell counts. Using immunoSEQ multiplex PCR, the repertoire was profiled, and TCRdb retains in-frame clones only, with some absent. V, J and clone size reflect that table, while D and trimming were determined from the DNA. Of about 200,000 clones listed, 80% to 90% are singletons. The specimen sequenced was peripheral blood. This receptor was taken from a woman aged 70 to 79 with acute or convalescent COVID-19. The chain combines TRBV5-1 with TRBJ1-3, with TRBD1 matching 10 bases. The DNA of the CDR3 is TGCGCCAGCAGCTCGGACAGGGGGTCTGGAAACACCATATATTTT. This gives the protein CASSSDRGSGNTIYF.